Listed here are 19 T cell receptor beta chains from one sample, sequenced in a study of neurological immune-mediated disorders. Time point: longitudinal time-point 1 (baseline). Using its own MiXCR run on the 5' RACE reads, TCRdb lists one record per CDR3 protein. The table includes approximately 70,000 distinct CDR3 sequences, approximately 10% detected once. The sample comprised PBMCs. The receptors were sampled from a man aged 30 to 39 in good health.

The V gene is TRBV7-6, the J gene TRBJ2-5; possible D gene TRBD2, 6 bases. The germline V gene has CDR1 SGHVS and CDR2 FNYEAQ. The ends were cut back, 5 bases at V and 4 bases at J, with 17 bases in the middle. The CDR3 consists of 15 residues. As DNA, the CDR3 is TGTGCCAGCAGCCCAACATACGGGAGTCGAGAGACCCAGTACTTC. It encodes CASSPTYGSRETQYF.

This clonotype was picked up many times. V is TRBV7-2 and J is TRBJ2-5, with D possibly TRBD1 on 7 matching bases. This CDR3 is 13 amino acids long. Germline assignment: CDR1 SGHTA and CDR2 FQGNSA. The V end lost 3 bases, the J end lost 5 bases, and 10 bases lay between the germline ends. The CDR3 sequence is CASSFAGGETQYF. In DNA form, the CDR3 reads TGTGCCAGCAGCTTTGCAGGGGGGGAGACCCAGTACTTC.

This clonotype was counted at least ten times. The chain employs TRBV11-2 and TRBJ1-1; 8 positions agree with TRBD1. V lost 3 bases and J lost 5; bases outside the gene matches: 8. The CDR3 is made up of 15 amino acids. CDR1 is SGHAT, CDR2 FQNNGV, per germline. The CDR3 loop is CASSFLTGGTTEAFF. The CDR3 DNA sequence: TGTGCCAGCAGCTTCTTAACAGGGGGAACTACTGAAGCTTTCTTT.

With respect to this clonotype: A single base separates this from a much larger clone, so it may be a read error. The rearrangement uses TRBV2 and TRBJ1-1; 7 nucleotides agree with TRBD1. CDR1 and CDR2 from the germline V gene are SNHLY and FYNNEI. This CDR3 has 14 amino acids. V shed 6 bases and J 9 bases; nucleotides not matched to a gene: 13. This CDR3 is CASSDDRVGTKAFF. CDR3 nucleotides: TGTGCCAGCAGCGACGACAGGGTTGGGACTAAAGCTTTCTTT.

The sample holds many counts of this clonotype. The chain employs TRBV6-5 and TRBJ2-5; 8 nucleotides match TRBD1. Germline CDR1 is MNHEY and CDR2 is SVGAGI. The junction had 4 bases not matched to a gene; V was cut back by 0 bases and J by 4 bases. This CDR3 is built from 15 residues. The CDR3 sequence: CASSYSTGVGETQYF. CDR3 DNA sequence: TGTGCCAGCAGTTACTCGACAGGGGTAGGAGAGACCCAGTACTTC.

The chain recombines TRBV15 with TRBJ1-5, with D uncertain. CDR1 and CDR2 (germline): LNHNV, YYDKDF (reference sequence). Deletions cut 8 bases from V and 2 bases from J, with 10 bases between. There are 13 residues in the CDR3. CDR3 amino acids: CATSSGGNQPQHF. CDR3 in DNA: TGTGCCACCTCCTCGGGAGGCAATCAGCCCCAGCATTTT. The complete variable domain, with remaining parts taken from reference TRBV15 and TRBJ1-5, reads DAMVIQNPRYQVTQFGKPVTLSCSQTLNHNVMYWYQQKSSQAPKLLFHYYDKDFNNEADTPDNFQSRRPNTSFCFLDIRSPGLGDTAMYLCATSSGGNQPQHFGDGTRLSIL.

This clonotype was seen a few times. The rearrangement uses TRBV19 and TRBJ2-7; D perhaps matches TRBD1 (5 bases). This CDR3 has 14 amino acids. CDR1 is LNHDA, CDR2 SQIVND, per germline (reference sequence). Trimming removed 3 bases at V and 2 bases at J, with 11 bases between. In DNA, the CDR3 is TGTGCCAGTAGTATGCAGGGAATGGCCTACGAGCAGTACTTC. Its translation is CASSMQGMAYEQYF.

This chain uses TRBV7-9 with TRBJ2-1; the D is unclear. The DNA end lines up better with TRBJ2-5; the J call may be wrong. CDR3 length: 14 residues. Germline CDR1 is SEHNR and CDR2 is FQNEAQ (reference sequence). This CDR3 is CASSPPNREETQYF. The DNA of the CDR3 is TGTGCCAGCAGCCCCCCGAATAGGGAAGAGACCCAGTACTTC.

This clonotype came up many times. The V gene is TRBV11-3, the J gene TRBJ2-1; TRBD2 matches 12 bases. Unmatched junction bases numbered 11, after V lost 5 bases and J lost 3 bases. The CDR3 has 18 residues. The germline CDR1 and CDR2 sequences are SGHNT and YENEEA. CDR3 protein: CASSRRTSGTFDYNEQFF. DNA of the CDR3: TGTGCCAGCAGCCGCAGGACTAGCGGGACATTCGACTACAATGAGCAGTTCTTC. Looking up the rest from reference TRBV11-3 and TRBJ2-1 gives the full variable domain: EAGVVQSPRYKIIEKKQPVAFWCNPISGHNTLYWYLQNLGQGPELLIRYENEEAVDDSQLPKDRFSAERLKGVDSTLKIQPAELGDSAVYLCASSRRTSGTFDYNEQFFGPGTRLTVL.

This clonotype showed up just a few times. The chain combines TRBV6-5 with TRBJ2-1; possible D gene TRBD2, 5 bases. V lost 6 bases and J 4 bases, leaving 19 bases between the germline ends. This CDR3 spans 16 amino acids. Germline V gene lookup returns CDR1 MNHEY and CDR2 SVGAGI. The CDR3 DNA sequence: TGTGCCAGCAGCCTACCGGGCCTGGGAGCTTACAATGAGCAGTTCTTC. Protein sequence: CASSLPGLGAYNEQFF.

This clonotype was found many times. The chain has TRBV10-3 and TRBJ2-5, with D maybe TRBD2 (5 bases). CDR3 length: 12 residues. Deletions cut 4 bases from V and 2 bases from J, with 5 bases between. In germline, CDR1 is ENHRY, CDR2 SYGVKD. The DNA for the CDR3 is TGTGCCATCAGTGCGGGGCAAGAGACCCAGTACTTC. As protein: CAISAGQETQYF.

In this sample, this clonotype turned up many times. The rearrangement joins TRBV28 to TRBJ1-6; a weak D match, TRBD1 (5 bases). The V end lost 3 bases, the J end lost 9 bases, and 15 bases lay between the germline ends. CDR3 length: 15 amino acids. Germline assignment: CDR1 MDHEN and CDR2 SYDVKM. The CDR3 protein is CASSLPRAGGSPLHF. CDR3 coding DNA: TGTGCCAGCAGTTTGCCCAGGGCAGGCGGTTCACCCCTCCACTTT.

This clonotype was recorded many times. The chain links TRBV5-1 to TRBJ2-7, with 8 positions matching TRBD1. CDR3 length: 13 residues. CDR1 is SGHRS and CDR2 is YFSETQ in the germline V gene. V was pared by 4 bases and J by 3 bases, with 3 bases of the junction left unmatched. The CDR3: CASSMGQDYEQYF. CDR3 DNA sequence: TGCGCCAGCAGCATGGGACAGGACTACGAGCAGTACTTC.

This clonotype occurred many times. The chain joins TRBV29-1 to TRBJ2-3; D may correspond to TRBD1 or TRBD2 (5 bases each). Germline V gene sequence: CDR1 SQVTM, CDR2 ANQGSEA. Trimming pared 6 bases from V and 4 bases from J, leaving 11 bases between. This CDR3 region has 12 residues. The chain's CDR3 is CSVAQGADTQYF. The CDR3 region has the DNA TGCAGCGTGGCGCAGGGAGCAGATACGCAGTATTTT.

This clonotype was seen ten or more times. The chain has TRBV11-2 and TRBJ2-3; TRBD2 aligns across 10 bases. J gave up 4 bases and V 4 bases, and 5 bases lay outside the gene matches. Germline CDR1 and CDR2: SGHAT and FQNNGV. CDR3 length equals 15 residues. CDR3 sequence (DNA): TGTGCCAGCAGCTCACTAGCGGGACGAGCAGATACGCAGTATTTT. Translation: CASSSLAGRADTQYF.

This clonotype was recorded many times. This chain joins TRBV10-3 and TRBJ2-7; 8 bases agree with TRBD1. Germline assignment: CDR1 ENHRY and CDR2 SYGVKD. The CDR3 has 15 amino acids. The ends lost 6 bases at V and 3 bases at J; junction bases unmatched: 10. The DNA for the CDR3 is TGTGCCATCAGCTCCGACAGGGGAAACGACTACGAGCAGTACTTC. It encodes CAISSDRGNDYEQYF.

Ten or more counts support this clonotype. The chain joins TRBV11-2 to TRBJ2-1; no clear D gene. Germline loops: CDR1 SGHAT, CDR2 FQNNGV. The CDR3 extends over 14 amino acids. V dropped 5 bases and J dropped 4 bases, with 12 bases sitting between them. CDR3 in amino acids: CASSAVAGYNEQFF. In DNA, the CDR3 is TGTGCCAGCAGCGCCGTCGCCGGTTACAATGAGCAGTTCTTC.

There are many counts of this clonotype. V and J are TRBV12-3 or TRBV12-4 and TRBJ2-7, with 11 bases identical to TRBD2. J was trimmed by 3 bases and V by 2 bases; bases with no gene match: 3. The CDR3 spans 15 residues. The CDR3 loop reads CASSLRLAGHYEQYF. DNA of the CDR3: TGTGCCAGCAGTTTACGACTAGCGGGGCACTACGAGCAGTACTTC.

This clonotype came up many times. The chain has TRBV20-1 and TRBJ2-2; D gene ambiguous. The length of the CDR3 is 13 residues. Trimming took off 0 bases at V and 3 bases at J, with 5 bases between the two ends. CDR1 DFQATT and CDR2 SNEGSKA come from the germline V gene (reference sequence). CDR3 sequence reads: CSARDSYTGELFF. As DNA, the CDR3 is TGCAGTGCTAGAGATTCGTACACCGGGGAGCTGTTTTTT.